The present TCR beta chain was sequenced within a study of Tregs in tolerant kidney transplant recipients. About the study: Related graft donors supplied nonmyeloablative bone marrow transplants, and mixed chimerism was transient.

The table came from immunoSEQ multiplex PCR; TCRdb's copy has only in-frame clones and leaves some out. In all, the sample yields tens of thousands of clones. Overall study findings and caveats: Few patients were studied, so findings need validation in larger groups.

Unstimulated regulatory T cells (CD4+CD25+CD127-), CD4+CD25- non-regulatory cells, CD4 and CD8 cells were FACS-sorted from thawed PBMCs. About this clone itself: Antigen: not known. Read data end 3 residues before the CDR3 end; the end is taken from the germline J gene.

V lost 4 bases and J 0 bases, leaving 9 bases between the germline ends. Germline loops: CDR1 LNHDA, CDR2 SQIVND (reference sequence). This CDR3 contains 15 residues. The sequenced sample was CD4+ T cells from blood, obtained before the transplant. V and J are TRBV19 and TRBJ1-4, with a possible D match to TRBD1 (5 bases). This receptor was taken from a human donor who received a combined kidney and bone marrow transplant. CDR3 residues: CASSRYRTTNEKLFF. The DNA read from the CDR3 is TGTGCCAGTAGTAGGTACAGGACAACTAATGAAAAA.